The 26 T cell receptor beta chains reported below all come from one sample, sequenced in a study of CD8 T cells in Susac syndrome. After extraction with the RNeasy kit, 0.5 to 1 ug of the RNA was reverse transcribed using random hexamers. TCRdb analysed the immunoSEQ multiplex PCR reads with MiXCR anew, one entry per CDR3 protein. The top ten hold more than 0.09% of the sample, which has approximately 180,000 distinct CDR3 sequences, approximately 95% seen once. Material: CD4+ T cells from PBMCs. These receptors were collected from a human donor with multiple sclerosis.

The chain is built from TRBV29-1 and TRBJ2-7; 8 bases map to TRBD1. The V and J ends lost 1 base and 3 bases, in that order; junction bases with no gene match: 5. The CDR3 extends over 14 amino acids. Germline loops: CDR1 SQVTM, CDR2 ANQGSEA. CDR3 DNA sequence: TGCAGCGTTGAAGCAGTAGGACAGGGCTACGAGCAGTACTTC. It codes for CSVEAVGQGYEQYF.

This chain links TRBV19 with TRBJ1-1; no reliable D call. V lost 5 bases to trimming and J lost 1 base, with 8 bases between them. Looked up from germline, CDR1 is LNHDA and CDR2 is SQIVND (reference sequence). This CDR3 is built from 13 residues. The chain's CDR3 is CASSVRQNTEAFF. For the CDR3, the DNA is TGTGCCAGTAGTGTCAGACAGAACACTGAAGCTTTCTTT.

The chain combines TRBV30 with TRBJ2-6; D call uncertain. This CDR3 comprises 13 residues. Germline CDR1 reads GTSNPN; CDR2 reads SVGIG (reference sequence). Trimming took off 3 bases at V and 2 bases at J, with 5 bases between the two ends. The chain's CDR3 is CAWSLAGANVLTF. The CDR3 DNA sequence: TGTGCCTGGAGCCTAGCTGGGGCCAACGTCCTGACTTTC. The whole variable domain, filled in from reference TRBV30 and TRBJ2-6, reads SQTIHQWPATLVQPVGSPLSLECTVEGTSNPNLYWYRQAAGRGLQLLFYSVGIGQISSEVPQNLSASRPQDRQFILSSKKLLLSDSGFYLCAWSLAGANVLTFGAGSRLTVL.

The chain uses TRBV30 and TRBJ1-5; D call uncertain. Looked up from germline, CDR1 is GTSNPN and CDR2 is SVGIG (reference sequence). This CDR3 is 12 amino acids long. The V end lost 1 base, the J end lost 7 bases, and 8 bases lay between the germline ends. The chain's CDR3 is CAWSDLGQPQHF. The CDR3 bases are TGTGCCTGGAGTGACTTGGGGCAGCCCCAGCATTTT. The variable domain in full, with the rest retrieved from reference TRBV30 and TRBJ1-5, is SQTIHQWPATLVQPVGSPLSLECTVEGTSNPNLYWYRQAAGRGLQLLFYSVGIGQISSEVPQNLSASRPQDRQFILSSKKLLLSDSGFYLCAWSDLGQPQHFGDGTRLSIL.

The V gene is TRBV30, the J gene TRBJ1-1, with 11 positions matching TRBD1. Germline V gene sequence: CDR1 GTSNPN, CDR2 SVGIG (reference sequence). The CDR3 sequence is 17 residues long. J lost 4 bases, V lost 3 bases, and 13 bases had no gene match. The CDR3 DNA follows: TGTGCCTGGAGCCGCAGGACAGGGGGCTCGCCGGGCACTGAAGCTTTCTTT. Its protein product is CAWSRRTGGSPGTEAFF.

The V and J genes are TRBV29-1 and TRBJ1-3; D might be TRBD1 (5 bases). V was clipped by 6 bases and J by 2 bases, with 17 bases between them. The CDR3 runs to 15 residues. CDR1 and CDR2 (germline): SQVTM, ANQGSEA. In DNA, the CDR3 is TGCAGCGTCGACGCAGGGAACGGGCCTGGAAACACCATATATTTT. It translates to CSVDAGNGPGNTIYF.

The chain carries TRBV9 and TRBJ1-1, with no clear D. Germline lookup yields CDR1 SGDLS and CDR2 YYNGEE. Trimming stripped 0 bases from V and 0 bases from J, with 9 bases between. CDR3 length: 15 residues. DNA of the CDR3: TGTGCCAGCAGCGTAGGCGGTATTATGAACACTGAAGCTTTCTTT. It encodes CASSVGGIMNTEAFF.

This chain joins TRBV23-1 and TRBJ2-2; unclear D gene. TRBV23-1 is an ORF, with its function uncertain. Trimming took 4 bases from V and 6 from J, leaving 3 bases between them. CDR3 length: 11 residues. CDR3 coding DNA: TGCGCCAGCAGTCCTCCCGGGGAGCTGTTTTTT. This translates into CASSPPGELFF.

The chain joins TRBV7-2 to TRBJ2-7, with TRBD2 identical over 9 bases. V lost 4 bases and J lost 0; bases outside the gene matches: 4. CDR3 size: 15 residues. Germline V gene lookup returns CDR1 SGHTA and CDR2 FQGNSA. CDR3 protein: CASSSPTSGSYEQYF. The CDR3 region has the DNA TGTGCCAGCAGCTCCCCGACTAGCGGCTCCTACGAGCAGTACTTC.

V gene TRBV12-3 or TRBV12-4 combines with J gene TRBJ1-5, with D perhaps matching TRBD1 (5 bases). The germline V and J ends were trimmed by 3 bases and 6 bases, with 9 bases remaining between them. CDR3 size: 13 residues. The chain's CDR3 is CASSLGGFQPQHF. CDR3 bases: TGTGCCAGCAGTTTGGGGGGGTTTCAGCCCCAGCATTTT.

The V and J genes are TRBV30 and TRBJ1-1; D call uncertain. The CDR3 has 10 residues. CDR1 is GTSNPN, CDR2 SVGIG, per germline (reference sequence). V was trimmed by 4 bases and J by 8 bases, leaving 8 bases between them. DNA for the CDR3: TGTGCCTGGATAGTGGGAGAAGCTTTCTTT. Translation: CAWIVGEAFF.

This clonotype appeared a few times. This sequence joins TRBV12-3 or TRBV12-4 and TRBJ2-5; TRBD1 matches 12 bases. The CDR3 runs to 15 residues. Trimming cost V 6 bases and J 5 bases; bases outside gene matches: 7. The CDR3 DNA sequence: TGTGCCAGCAGACCCGGGACAGGGGGCTTCGAGACCCAGTACTTC. Translating it yields CASRPGTGGFETQYF.

This clonotype has a single count. The V and J genes are TRBV7-9 and TRBJ1-2; tentative D call: TRBD1 (6 bases). The CDR3 covers 15 residues. Trimming took 4 bases from V and 4 from J, leaving 16 bases between them. The germline gives CDR1 SEHNR, CDR2 FQNEAQ (reference sequence). The DNA for the CDR3 is TGTGCCAGCAGCTCTCAGGGGAATCGGGCCTATGGCTACACCTTC. It specifies CASSSQGNRAYGYTF.

The V and J genes are TRBV3-1 and TRBJ1-1, with no clear D. Germline CDR1 and CDR2: LGHDT and YNNKEL (reference sequence). The CDR3 totals 18 residues. V shed 0 bases and J shed 1 base, with 18 bases lying between them. The CDR3 loop is CASSQDWTRRVENTEAFF. The CDR3 bases are TGTGCCAGCAGCCAAGATTGGACTCGACGGGTGGAGAACACTGAAGCTTTCTTT.

This chain uses TRBV27 with TRBJ1-2; D not certain. The CDR3 is made up of 13 amino acids. The germline V gene encodes CDR1 MNHEY and CDR2 SMNVEV (reference sequence). The ends were cut back, 3 bases at V and 2 bases at J, with 7 bases in the middle. CDR3 loop: CASSFRLNYGYTF. In DNA, the CDR3 is TGTGCCAGCAGTTTCCGGTTAAACTATGGCTACACCTTC.

The gene calls are TRBV2 and TRBJ2-5; tentative D call: TRBD1 (6 bases). CDR3 length equals 17 residues. Germline CDR1 SNHLY, CDR2 FYNNEI. Trimming stripped 2 bases from V and 1 base from J, with 17 bases between. In DNA form, the CDR3 reads TGTGCCAGCAGTGAACGGCTCCCCGGACAGCCCCAAGAGACCCAGTACTTC. This codes for CASSERLPGQPQETQYF.

The chain is built from TRBV25-1 and TRBJ1-1, with D maybe TRBD1 (5 bases). The CDR3 is made up of 14 amino acids. The germline gives CDR1 MGHDK, CDR2 SYGVNS. V was shortened by 7 bases and J by 1 base, with 13 bases between the two germline ends. CDR3 bases: TGTGCCAGCATCGCGTCGAGGGGGAACACTGAAGCTTTCTTT. Residues: CASIASRGNTEAFF.

The chain carries TRBV20-1 and TRBJ2-1, with TRBD2 matching over 11 bases. V gave up 5 bases and J gave up 4 bases; unmatched junction bases: 4. Germline loops: CDR1 DFQATT, CDR2 SNEGSKA (reference sequence). The CDR3 extends over 14 amino acids. CDR3 coding DNA: TGCAGTGCTGAGACTAGCGGGACTTACAATGAGCAGTTCTTC. It translates to CSAETSGTYNEQFF.

The V call is TRBV10-2, the J call TRBJ2-2, with D maybe TRBD2 (5 bases). The CDR3 length is 12 residues. The germline V gene encodes CDR1 WSHSY and CDR2 SAAADI. V lost 8 bases and J 4 bases, leaving 8 bases between the germline ends. CDR3 protein: CASLRGTGELFF. CDR3 sequence (DNA): TGCGCCAGCCTCCGGGGCACCGGGGAGCTGTTTTTT.

The chain uses TRBV2 and TRBJ1-2, with D hard to call. Trimming took off 7 bases at V and 5 bases at J, with 8 bases between the two ends. The germline V gene has CDR1 SNHLY and CDR2 FYNNEI. The CDR3 extends over 11 amino acids. In nucleotides, the CDR3 is TGTGCCAGCACCAGAGAGTATGGCTACACCTTC. This codes for CASTREYGYTF.

The gene calls are TRBV5-6 and TRBJ2-7; D is ambiguous. V was cut by 0 bases and J by 2 bases, with 9 bases left in between. The CDR3 has 14 amino acids. Germline CDR1 is SGHDT and CDR2 is YYEEEE. The CDR3 DNA reads as TGTGCCAGCAGCTTGGTGGCAGCGACCTACGAGCAGTACTTC. It yields the protein CASSLVAATYEQYF.

The chain couples TRBV11-2 to TRBJ2-6; maybe TRBD2 (5 bases). The V gene's germline CDR1 is SGHAT and CDR2 FQNNGV. V was clipped by 3 bases and J by 4 bases, with 19 bases between them. There are 18 residues in the CDR3. The CDR3 DNA is TGTGCCAGCAGCTTCGACTACTCAGTTTGGGCGGGGGCCAACGTCCTGACTTTC. Protein sequence: CASSFDYSVWAGANVLTF. Using reference TRBV11-2 and TRBJ2-6 for the parts outside the CDR3, the full variable domain is EAGVAQSPRYKIIEKRQSVAFWCNPISGHATLYWYQQILGQGPKLLIQFQNNGVVDDSQLPKDRFSAERLKGVDSTLKIQPAKLEDSAVYLCASSFDYSVWAGANVLTFGAGSRLTVL.

This chain joins TRBV28 and TRBJ2-7; 11 bases line up with TRBD2. CDR1 and CDR2 from the germline V gene are MDHEN and SYDVKM. The CDR3 sequence is 14 residues long. Trimming cost V 6 bases and J 3 bases; bases outside gene matches: 4. CDR3 in amino acids: CASSLLAGDYEQYF. The CDR3 nucleotides read TGTGCCAGCAGCTTACTAGCGGGGGACTACGAGCAGTACTTC.

As DNA, the CDR3 is TGTGCCTGGAGTGTGGGGCAGGGCGCCTCGGAGACCCAGTACTTC. It translates to CAWSVGQGASETQYF. The chain has TRBV30 and TRBJ2-5; tentatively, D is TRBD1 (5 bases). Trimming pared 0 bases from V and 5 bases from J, leaving 16 bases between. This CDR3 is 15 amino acids long. Germline V gives CDR1 GTSNPN, CDR2 SVGIG (reference sequence). Full variable domain (remainder filled in from reference TRBV30 and TRBJ2-5): SQTIHQWPATLVQPVGSPLSLECTVEGTSNPNLYWYRQAAGRGLQLLFYSVGIGQISSEVPQNLSASRPQDRQFILSSKKLLLSDSGFYLCAWSVGQGASETQYFGPGTRLLVL.

This chain connects TRBV9 to TRBJ2-3; no definite D call. This CDR3 contains 14 residues. Trimming left V 0 bases short and J 6 bases short, with 11 bases between. Germline-derived CDR1 and CDR2 are SGDLS and YYNGEE. CDR3 sequence (DNA): TGTGCCAGCAGCGTAGATAGCTCCTCGGATACGCAGTATTTT. Protein: CASSVDSSSDTQYF. Combining the CDR3 with reference TRBV9 and TRBJ2-3 gives the whole variable domain DSGVTQTPKHLITATGQRVTLRCSPRSGDLSVYWYQQSLDQGLQFLIQYYNGEERAKGNILERFSAQQFPDLHSELNLSSLELGDSALYFCASSVDSSSDTQYFGPGTRLTVL.

The chain carries TRBV7-8 and TRBJ1-3; a weak D match, TRBD1 (6 bases). This CDR3 spans 14 amino acids. Trimming cost V 3 bases and J 3 bases, with 9 bases left between them. Germline V gene data show CDR1 as SGHVS and CDR2 as FQNEAQ. CDR3: CASSLGTSGNTIYF. The CDR3 region has the DNA TGTGCCAGCAGCTTGGGGACAAGTGGAAACACCATATATTTT.